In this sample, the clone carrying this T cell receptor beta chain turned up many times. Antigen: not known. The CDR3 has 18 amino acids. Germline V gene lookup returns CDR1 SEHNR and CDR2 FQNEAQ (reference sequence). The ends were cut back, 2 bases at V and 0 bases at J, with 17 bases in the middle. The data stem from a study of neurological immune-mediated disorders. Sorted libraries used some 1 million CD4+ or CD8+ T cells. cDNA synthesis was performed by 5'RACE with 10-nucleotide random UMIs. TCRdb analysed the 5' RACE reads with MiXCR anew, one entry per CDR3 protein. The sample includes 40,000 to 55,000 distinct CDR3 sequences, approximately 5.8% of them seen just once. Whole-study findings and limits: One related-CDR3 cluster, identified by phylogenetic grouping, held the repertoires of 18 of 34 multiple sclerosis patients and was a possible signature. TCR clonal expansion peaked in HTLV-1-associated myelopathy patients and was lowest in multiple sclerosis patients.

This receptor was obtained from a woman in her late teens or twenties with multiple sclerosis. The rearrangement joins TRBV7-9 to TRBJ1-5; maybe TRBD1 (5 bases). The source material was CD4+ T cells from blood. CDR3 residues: CASSLHLGGLPSNQPQHF. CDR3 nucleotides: TGTGCCAGCAGCTTACACCTGGGGGGTTTACCTAGCAATCAGCCCCAGCATTTT.